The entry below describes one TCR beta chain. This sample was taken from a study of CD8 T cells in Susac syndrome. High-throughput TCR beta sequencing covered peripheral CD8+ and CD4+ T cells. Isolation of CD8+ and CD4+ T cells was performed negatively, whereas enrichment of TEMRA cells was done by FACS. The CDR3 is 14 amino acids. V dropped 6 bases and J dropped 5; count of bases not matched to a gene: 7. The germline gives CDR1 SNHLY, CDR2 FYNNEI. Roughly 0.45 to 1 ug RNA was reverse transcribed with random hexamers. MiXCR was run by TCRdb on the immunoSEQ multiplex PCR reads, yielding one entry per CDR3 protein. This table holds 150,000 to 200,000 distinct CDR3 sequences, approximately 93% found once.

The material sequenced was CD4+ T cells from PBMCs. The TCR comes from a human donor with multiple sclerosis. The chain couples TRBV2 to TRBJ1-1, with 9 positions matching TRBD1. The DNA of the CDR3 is TGTGCCAGCAGAGAGACAGGGGGAAGGACTGAAGCTTTCTTT. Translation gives CASRETGGRTEAFF.